Below are 13 T cell receptor beta chains sequenced from a single sample in a study of blood T cell repertoires in COVID-19 (dated by TCRdb to 2019 to 2021). The library came from the immunoSEQ multiplex PCR assay. The immuneACCESS repertoire file appears here via TCRdb, limited to in-frame rearrangements. These files lack a portion of the clones; in checked studies, under half of the deficit traces to unresolved V genes, and the cause of the others is not known. The sample data list about 300,000 clones, and approximately 90% of these were observed just once. The ten largest clonotypes hold roughly 7% of the sample. The sample taken for sequencing was peripheral blood. The receptors shown here come from a woman aged 25 to 39 who had recovered from COVID-19.

J is TRBJ1-2 and V is TRBV2; the D is unclear. Germline V gene data show CDR1 as SNHLY and CDR2 as FYNNEI. V lost 4 bases, J lost 2 bases, and 8 bases lay in between. The CDR3 is made up of 13 amino acids. DNA of the CDR3: TGTGCCAGCAGTGCACAGTGGAACTATGGCTACACCTTC. It yields the protein CASSAQWNYGYTF. The full variable domain, completed using reference TRBV2 and TRBJ1-2, is EPEVTQTPSHQVTQMGQEVILRCVPISNHLYFYWYRQILGQKVEFLVSFYNNEISEKSEIFDDQFSVERPDGSNFTLKIRSTKLEDSAMYFCASSAQWNYGYTFGSGTRLTVV.

The chain couples TRBV4-1 to TRBJ2-5; D might be TRBD2 (5 bases). The CDR3 runs 16 residues. V lost 4 bases and J 4 bases, leaving 19 bases between the germline ends. In germline, CDR1 is MGHRA, CDR2 YSYEKL. CDR3 sequence reads: CASSLEMAAGVETQYF. The CDR3 nucleotides are TGCGCCAGCAGCCTCGAGATGGCGGCGGGTGTAGAGACCCAGTACTTC.

The chain combines TRBV28 with TRBJ1-6; 9 bases agree with TRBD1. V lost 6 bases, J lost 7 bases, and 4 bases stayed unmatched. The CDR3 is 14 residues long. Germline loops: CDR1 MDHEN, CDR2 SYDVKM. The CDR3 loop is CASSSGQGNSPLHF. The CDR3 nucleotides read TGTGCCAGCAGCTCGGGACAGGGAAATTCACCCCTCCACTTT.

This rearrangement joins TRBV7-2 to TRBJ1-2; D is possibly TRBD1 (6 bases). V was cut by 1 base and J by 7 bases, with 10 bases left in between. This CDR3 region has 13 residues. The V gene's germline CDR1 is SGHTA and CDR2 FQGNSA. The CDR3, as DNA: TGTGCCAGCAGCTTAGACAGGGCGGGTGGCTACACCTTC. Translated: CASSLDRAGGYTF.

This sequence joins TRBV19 and TRBJ1-5; 7 bases line up with TRBD1. Trimming cost V 4 bases and J 3 bases; bases outside gene matches: 6. Germline CDR1 and CDR2: LNHDA and SQIVND (reference sequence). The CDR3 spans 15 residues. CDR3 residues: CASSKIDRANQPQHF. For the CDR3, the DNA is TGTGCCAGTAGTAAAATAGACAGGGCCAATCAGCCCCAGCATTTT.

This rearrangement joins TRBV28 to TRBJ2-1; 10 bases are a match to TRBD2. Germline CDR1 reads MDHEN; CDR2 reads SYDVKM. The CDR3 consists of 17 residues. With V trimmed by 6 bases and J by 1 base, 9 bases remained unmatched. The CDR3 bases are TGTGCCAGCAGCCCTACTAAAGCGGGGGGGTCCTACAATGAGCAGTTCTTC. It translates to CASSPTKAGGSYNEQFF.

This clone was counted between two and nine times. The chain couples TRBV2 to TRBJ2-2; 9 nucleotides align to TRBD1. Germline CDR1 and CDR2: SNHLY and FYNNEI. V dropped 7 bases and J dropped 6; count of bases not matched to a gene: 9. The CDR3 sequence is 15 residues long. CDR3 DNA: TGTGCCAGCACCCCGGACAGGGGAGGAGCCGGGGAGCTGTTTTTT. Protein sequence: CASTPDRGGAGELFF.

Written as DNA, the CDR3 is TGTGCCAGTACTTATCCAGGGGCTGGAAACACCATATATTTT. It codes for CASTYPGAGNTIYF. This chain uses TRBV19 with TRBJ1-3; a possible D gene is TRBD1 (6 bases). The CDR3 covers 14 residues. Germline V gene data show CDR1 as LNHDA and CDR2 as SQIVND (reference sequence). V was shortened by 7 bases and J by 2 bases, with 12 bases between the two germline ends.

J is TRBJ1-2 and V is TRBV5-1, with 8 bases aligning to TRBD1. This CDR3 is built from 13 residues. V lost 4 bases to trimming and J lost 5 bases; unmatched junction nucleotides: 4. Germline V gives CDR1 SGHRS, CDR2 YFSETQ. CDR3 in amino acids: CASSPDREYGYTF. DNA for the CDR3: TGCGCCAGCAGCCCGGACAGGGAGTATGGCTACACCTTC.

The CDR3 is CASSQGGGAGSNQPQHF. For the CDR3, the DNA is TGTGCCAGCAGCCAAGGTGGGGGGGCAGGAAGCAATCAGCCCCAGCATTTT. The chain has TRBV4-2 and TRBJ1-5, with D possibly matching TRBD1 (6 bases). The V and J ends lost 1 base and 1 base respectively, with 14 bases between them. The CDR3 is made up of 17 amino acids. Looked up from germline, CDR1 is LGHNA and CDR2 is YNFKEQ.

In DNA, the CDR3 is TGTGCCAGCAGCTTGCTGGGGCAGGGGGGCTACGAGCAGTACTTC. This translates into CASSLLGQGGYEQYF. The V gene is TRBV5-6, the J gene TRBJ2-7; tentatively, D is TRBD1 (7 bases). V was cut by 1 base and J by 3 bases, with 14 bases left in between. The length of the CDR3 is 15 residues. CDR1 is SGHDT, CDR2 YYEEEE, per germline.

The V and J genes are TRBV4-1 and TRBJ1-5; 8 nucleotides align to TRBD1. V lost 1 base and J lost 7; bases outside the gene matches: 6. Germline CDR1 MGHRA, CDR2 YSYEKL. The CDR3 is made up of 15 amino acids. CDR3 nucleotides: TGCGCCAGCAGCCAAGTATTAGGGACAGGACAGCCCCAGCATTTT. Translation: CASSQVLGTGQPQHF.

J is TRBJ1-1 and V is TRBV15; D not certain. V was trimmed by 0 bases and J by 1 base, leaving 12 bases between them. Germline V gene sequence: CDR1 LNHNV, CDR2 YYDKDF (reference sequence). The CDR3 has 16 amino acids. The CDR3 region has the DNA TGTGCCACCAGCAGAGATGGGCGTTCGGCGAACACTGAAGCTTTCTTT. Protein: CATSRDGRSANTEAFF.